This T cell receptor (beta chain) stems from a study of T cell repertoires in cytomegalovirus infection (dated by TCRdb to 2018 to 2020). Some background on the complete study: Alongside well-studied HLA-B-restricted epitopes, the peptide stimulations were aimed at recently identified HLA-C-restricted CMV epitopes, whose presentation resists viral immunomodulation. Donor HLA type was relevant to the analysis, because carriage of CMV infection together with the matching HLA type was indicated by public TCR beta signatures.

The label giving this sample's treatment or condition can be read as: in vitro stimulation with specific CMV peptide epitopes to enrich CMV-specific T cells. A note on this clonotype: This clone's antigen is unknown. There are no base qualities to consult, and no much larger clone falls within one base.

What the work shows at the level of the full study, not this receptor alone: Cumulative frequency of public TCR beta family members discriminated carriers of CMV infection plus the relevant HLA type in this cohort and an independent roughly 340-donor cohort. The ex vivo response was dominated by HLA-C-restricted CMV-specific TCR beta clonotypes, which also provided the single most frequent clonotype in two of eight donors.

Cut back by 2 bases and 5 bases, the V and J ends lie 19 bases apart. From the cysteine through the phenylalanine, the CDR3 covers 17 amino acids. Only CDR3 DNA is held: 51 bases, read in frame from base 1. In the germline V gene (reference sequence), CDR1 corresponds to MNHEY and CDR2 to SMNVEV. This sample was sequenced with an Illumina HiSeq 1500. In TCRdb, the public reads were trimmed at Q25 with fastp and aligned with MiXCR, with productive beta chains retained. A single entry per CDR3 protein holds the most common genes and DNA from its merged rows. The sample table lists hundreds of thousands of distinct CDR3 sequences, approximately 32% of them with a count of one. Roughly 12% of the sample comes from the top ten.

The chain joins TRBV27 to TRBJ1-5; the D gene is not confidently resolved. The TCR originated in a human donor in good health (CMV status not recorded). Some clones in this sample may be carry-over from other donors' samples. The sequenced sample was cultured CD8+ T cells from PBMCs, obtained from culture after CMV antigen stimulation. For the CDR3, the sequence is CASSLIYSGGGDQPQHF. In nucleotide form, the sequence is TGTGCCAGCAGTTTAATCTATTCGGGAGGAGGAGATCAGCCCCAGCATTTT.